A single sample is the source of the 4 T cell receptor beta chains below, sequenced in a study of blood T cell repertoires in COVID-19. Profiled with immunoSEQ multiplex PCR; TCRdb holds only in-frame clones, not every one. The sample lists 100,000 to 150,000 clones, roughly four fifths seen once, with roughly 5% in the top ten. The sample was peripheral blood. The receptor set was obtained from a man in his sixties with acute or convalescent COVID-19.

The chain is built from TRBV6-1 and TRBJ1-2, with D perhaps TRBD1 (6 bases). The germline gives CDR1 MNHNS, CDR2 SASEGT. Trimming shortened V by 3 bases and J by 0 bases, and 17 bases separated the two germline ends. The CDR3 totals 17 residues. In DNA, the CDR3 is TGTGCCAGCAGTGACCCTCGCAGGGGATCAGCTAACTATGGCTACACCTTC. Translation: CASSDPRRGSANYGYTF.

This clone turned up a few times. The rearrangement links TRBV19 to TRBJ1-2, with D maybe TRBD1 (5 bases). Trimming took off 3 bases at V and 4 bases at J, with 12 bases between the two ends. Germline CDR1 LNHDA, CDR2 SQIVND (reference sequence). The CDR3 runs to 14 residues. In DNA, the CDR3 is TGTGCCAGTAGTATTCCGGGGGGGTCCTATGGCTACACCTTC. Translation: CASSIPGGSYGYTF.

The rearrangement joins TRBV6-1 to TRBJ2-5; D perhaps matches TRBD2 (6 bases). Germline lookup yields CDR1 MNHNS and CDR2 SASEGT. This CDR3 contains 15 residues. Trimming stripped 2 bases from V and 5 bases from J, with 15 bases between. The CDR3 DNA reads TGTGCCAGCAGTGAACATGGGCGGGAAGGCGAGACCCAGTACTTC. This sequence encodes CASSEHGREGETQYF.

The J gene is TRBJ1-4, the V gene TRBV11-2, with unresolved D. V was clipped by 2 bases and J by 5 bases, with 6 bases between them. The CDR3 runs to 13 residues. CDR1 and CDR2 from the germline V gene are SGHAT and FQNNGV. The CDR3 spells CASSLSRNEKLFF. CDR3 bases: TGTGCCAGCAGCTTATCCCGGAATGAAAAACTGTTTTTT.